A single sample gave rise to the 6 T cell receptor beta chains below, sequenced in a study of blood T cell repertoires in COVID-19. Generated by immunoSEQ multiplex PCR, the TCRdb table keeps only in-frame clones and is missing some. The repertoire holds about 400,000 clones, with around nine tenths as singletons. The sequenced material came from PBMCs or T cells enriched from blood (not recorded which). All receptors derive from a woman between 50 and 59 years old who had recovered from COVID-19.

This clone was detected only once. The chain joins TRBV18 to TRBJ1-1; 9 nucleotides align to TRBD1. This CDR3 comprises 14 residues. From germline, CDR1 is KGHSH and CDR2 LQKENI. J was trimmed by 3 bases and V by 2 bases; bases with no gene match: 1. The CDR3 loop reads CASSPGTGYTEAFF. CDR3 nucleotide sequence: TGTGCCAGCTCACCAGGGACAGGGTACACTGAAGCTTTCTTT.

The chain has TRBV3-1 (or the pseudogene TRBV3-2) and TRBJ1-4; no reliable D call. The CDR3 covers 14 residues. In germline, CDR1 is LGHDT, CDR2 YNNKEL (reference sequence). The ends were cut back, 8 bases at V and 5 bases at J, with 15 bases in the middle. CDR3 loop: CASQFGLSNEKLFF. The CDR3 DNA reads TGTGCCAGCCAATTCGGACTGTCGAATGAAAAACTGTTTTTT.

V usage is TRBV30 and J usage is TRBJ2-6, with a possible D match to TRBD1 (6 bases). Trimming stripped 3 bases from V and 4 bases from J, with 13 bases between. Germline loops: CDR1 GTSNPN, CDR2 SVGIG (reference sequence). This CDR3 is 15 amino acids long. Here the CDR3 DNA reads TGTGCCTGGAGGGGGCAGGGGTCAGGGGCCAACGTCCTGACTTTC. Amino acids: CAWRGQGSGANVLTF.

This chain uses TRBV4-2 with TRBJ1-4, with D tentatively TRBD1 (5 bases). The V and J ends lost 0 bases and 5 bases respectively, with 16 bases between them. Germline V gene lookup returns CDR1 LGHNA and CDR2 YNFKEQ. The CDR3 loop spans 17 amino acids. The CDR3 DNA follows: TGTGCCAGCAGCCAAGATCGTGCCAGGGCGTCAAATGAAAAACTGTTTTTT. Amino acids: CASSQDRARASNEKLFF.

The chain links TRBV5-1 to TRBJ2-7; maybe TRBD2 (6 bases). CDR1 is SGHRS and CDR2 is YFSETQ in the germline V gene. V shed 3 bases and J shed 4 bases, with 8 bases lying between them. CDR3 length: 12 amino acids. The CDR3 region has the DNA TGCGCCAGCAGCTGGGGGGAATACGAGCAGTACTTC. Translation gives CASSWGEYEQYF. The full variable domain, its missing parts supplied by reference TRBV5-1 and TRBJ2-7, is KAGVTQTPRYLIKTRGQQVTLSCSPISGHRSVSWYQQTPGQGLQFLFEYFSETQRNKGNFPGRFSGRQFSNSRSEMNVSTLELGDSALYLCASSWGEYEQYFGPGTRLTVT.

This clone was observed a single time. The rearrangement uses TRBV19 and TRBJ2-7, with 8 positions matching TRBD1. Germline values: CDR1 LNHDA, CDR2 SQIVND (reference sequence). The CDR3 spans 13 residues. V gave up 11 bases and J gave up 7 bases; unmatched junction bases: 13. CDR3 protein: CASRDRPEMEQYF. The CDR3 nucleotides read TGTGCCTCTCGGGACAGGCCTGAAATGGAGCAGTACTTC.